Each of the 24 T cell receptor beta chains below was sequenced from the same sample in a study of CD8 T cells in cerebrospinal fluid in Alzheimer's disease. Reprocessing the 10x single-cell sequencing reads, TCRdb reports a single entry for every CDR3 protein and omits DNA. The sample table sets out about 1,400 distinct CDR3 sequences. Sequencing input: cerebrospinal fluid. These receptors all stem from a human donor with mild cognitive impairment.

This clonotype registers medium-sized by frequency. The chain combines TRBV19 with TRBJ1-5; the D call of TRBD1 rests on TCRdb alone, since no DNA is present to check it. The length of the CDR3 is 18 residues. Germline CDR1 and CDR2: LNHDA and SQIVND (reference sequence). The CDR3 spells CASSIDSGGDSSNQPQHF. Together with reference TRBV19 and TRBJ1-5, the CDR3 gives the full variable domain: DGGITQSPKYLFRKEGQNVTLSCEQNLNHDAMYWYRQDPGQGLRLIYYSQIVNDFQKGDIAEGYSVSREKKESFPLTVTSAQKNPTAFYLCASSIDSGGDSSNQPQHFGDGTRLSIL.

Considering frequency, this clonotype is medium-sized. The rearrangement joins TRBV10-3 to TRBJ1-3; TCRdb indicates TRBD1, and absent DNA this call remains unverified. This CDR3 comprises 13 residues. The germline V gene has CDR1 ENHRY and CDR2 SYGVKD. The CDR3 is CAISETQGDTIYF.

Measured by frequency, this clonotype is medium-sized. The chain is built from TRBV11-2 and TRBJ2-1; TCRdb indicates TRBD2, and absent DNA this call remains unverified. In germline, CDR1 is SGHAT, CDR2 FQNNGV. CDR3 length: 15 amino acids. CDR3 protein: CASSSLIAGRNEQFF. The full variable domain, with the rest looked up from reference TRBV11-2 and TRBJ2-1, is EAGVAQSPRYKIIEKRQSVAFWCNPISGHATLYWYQQILGQGPKLLIQFQNNGVVDDSQLPKDRFSAERLKGVDSTLKIQPAKLEDSAVYLCASSSLIAGRNEQFFGPGTRLTVL.

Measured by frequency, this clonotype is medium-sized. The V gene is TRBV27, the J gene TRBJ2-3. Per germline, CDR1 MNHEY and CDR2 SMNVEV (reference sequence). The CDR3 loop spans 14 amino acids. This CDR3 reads CASSFAGKPDTQYF.

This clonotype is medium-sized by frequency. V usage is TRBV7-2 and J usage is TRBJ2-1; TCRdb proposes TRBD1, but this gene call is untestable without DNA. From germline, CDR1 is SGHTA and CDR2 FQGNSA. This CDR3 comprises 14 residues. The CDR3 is CASSLVRGRDEQFF.

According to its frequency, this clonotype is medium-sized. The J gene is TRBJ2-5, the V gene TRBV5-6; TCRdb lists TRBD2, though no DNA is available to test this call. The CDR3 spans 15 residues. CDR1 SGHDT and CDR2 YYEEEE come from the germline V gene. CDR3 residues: CASSLRQGIQETQYF.

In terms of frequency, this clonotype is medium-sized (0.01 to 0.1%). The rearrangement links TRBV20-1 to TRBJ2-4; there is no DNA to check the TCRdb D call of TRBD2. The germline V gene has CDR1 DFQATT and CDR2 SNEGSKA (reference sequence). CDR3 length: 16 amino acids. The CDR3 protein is CSAISGGAVAKNIQYF.

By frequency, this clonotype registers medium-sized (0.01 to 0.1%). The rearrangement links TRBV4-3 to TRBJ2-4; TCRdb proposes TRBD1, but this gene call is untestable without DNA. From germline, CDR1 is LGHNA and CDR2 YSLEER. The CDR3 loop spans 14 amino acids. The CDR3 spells CASSQSGGKNIQYF.

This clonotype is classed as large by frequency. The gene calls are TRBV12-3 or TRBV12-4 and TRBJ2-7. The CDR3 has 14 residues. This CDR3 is CASSRSYGSYEQYF.

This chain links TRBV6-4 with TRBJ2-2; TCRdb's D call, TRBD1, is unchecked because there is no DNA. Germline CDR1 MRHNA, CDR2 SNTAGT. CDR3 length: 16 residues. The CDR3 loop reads CASSAQGRVNTGELFF.

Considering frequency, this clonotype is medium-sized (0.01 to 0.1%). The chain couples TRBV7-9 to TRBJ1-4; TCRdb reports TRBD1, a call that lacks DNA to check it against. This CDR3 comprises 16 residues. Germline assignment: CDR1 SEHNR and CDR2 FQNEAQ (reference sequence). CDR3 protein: CASSLGRGTGEEKLFF.

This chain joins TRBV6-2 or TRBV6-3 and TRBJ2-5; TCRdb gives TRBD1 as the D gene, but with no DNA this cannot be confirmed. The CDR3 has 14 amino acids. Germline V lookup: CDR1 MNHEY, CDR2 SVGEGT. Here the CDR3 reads CASSYQGTLETQYF.

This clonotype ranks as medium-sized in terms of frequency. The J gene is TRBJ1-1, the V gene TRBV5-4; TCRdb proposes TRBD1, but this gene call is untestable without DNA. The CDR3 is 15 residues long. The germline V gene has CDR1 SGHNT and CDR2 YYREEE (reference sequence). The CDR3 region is CASSVQGLGNTEAFF.

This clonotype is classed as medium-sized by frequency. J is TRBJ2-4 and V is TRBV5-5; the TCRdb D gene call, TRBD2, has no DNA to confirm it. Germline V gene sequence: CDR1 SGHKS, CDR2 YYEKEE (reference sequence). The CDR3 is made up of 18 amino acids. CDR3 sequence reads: CASSLVLAGALAKNIQYF.

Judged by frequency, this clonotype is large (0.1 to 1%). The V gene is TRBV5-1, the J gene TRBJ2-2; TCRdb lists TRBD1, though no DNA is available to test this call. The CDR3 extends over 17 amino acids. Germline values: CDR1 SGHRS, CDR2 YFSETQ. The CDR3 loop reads CASSSSGTGLNTGELFF.

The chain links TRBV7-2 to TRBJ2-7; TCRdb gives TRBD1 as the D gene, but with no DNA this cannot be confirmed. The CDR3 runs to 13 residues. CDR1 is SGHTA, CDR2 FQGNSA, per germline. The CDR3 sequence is CASSRQGIDEQYF.

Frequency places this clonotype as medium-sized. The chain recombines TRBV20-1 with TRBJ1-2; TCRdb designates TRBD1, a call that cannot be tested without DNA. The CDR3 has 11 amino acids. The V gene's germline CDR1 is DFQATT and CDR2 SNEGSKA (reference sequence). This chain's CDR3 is CSARGQGGYTF.

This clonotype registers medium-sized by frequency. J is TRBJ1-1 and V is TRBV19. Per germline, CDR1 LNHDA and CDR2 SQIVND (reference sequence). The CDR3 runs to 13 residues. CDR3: CASNFIGDTEAFF.

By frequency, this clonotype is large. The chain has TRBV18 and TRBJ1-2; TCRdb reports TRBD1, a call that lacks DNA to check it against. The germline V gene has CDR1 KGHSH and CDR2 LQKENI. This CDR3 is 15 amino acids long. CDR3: CASSRTAQGRQGYTF.

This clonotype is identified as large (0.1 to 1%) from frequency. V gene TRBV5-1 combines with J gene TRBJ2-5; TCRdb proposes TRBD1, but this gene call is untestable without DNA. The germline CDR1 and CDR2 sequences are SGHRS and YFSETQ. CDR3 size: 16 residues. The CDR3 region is CASSKGDDYPQETQYF.

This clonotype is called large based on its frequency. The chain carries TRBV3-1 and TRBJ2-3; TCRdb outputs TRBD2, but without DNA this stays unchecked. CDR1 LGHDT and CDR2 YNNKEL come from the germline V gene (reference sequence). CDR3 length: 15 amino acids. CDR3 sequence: CASSLTLAPTDTQYF.

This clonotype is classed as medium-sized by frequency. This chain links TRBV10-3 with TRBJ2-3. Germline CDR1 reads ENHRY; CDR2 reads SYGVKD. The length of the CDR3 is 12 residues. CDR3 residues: CAIRDNTDTQYF.

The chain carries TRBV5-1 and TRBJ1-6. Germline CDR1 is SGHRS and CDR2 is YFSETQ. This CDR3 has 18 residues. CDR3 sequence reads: CASSLEPPRAPYNSPLHF.

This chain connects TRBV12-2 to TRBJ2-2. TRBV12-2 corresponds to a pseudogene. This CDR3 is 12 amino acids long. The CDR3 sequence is CASRLAPRELFF.